This T cell receptor (beta chain) was profiled in a study of T cell repertoires in cytomegalovirus infection (dated by TCRdb to 2018 to 2020). Turning to the overall study: Because public TCR beta signatures pointed to carriage of CMV infection together with the matching HLA type, the HLA type of each donor mattered for the analysis.

The sample was run on an Illumina HiSeq 1500. TCRdb's own reprocessing of the public reads used fastp at Q25 and MiXCR and kept productive beta chains. Each entry is one CDR3 protein sequence, shown with its most common DNA and genes. This sample is represented by 150,000 to 200,000 distinct CDR3 sequences; 17% of them were singletons. The top ten hold under 30% of the sample. Concerning this clonotype itself: This clone's antigen is unknown. Within one base of it there is no much larger clone, and no base qualities were kept.

Summary of the overall study and its limitations: The ex vivo response was dominated by HLA-C-restricted CMV-specific TCR beta clonotypes, which also provided the single most frequent clonotype in two of eight donors. In both this cohort and an independent roughly 330-donor cohort, the cumulative frequency of public TCR beta family members distinguished carriers of CMV infection plus the relevant HLA type.

V is shortened by 4 bases, J by 3 bases, and the region joining them spans 15 bases. CDR1 SEHNR and CDR2 FQNEAQ were looked up in the germline V gene (reference sequence). CDR3 length: 16 amino acids, cysteine to phenylalanine. Only the CDR3 region is kept as DNA, spanning 48 bases read in frame from base 1. The sequenced sample consisted of CD8+ T cells from PBMCs. The rearrangement combines TRBV7-9 with TRBJ1-4; the D gene assignment is ambiguous. This sequence was found in a human donor in good health (CMV status not recorded). Some clones in this sample may be carry-over from other donors' samples. The CDR3 region: CASSSNDLLSNEKLFF. Read as DNA, the sequence is TGTGCCAGCAGCTCTAACGACCTTCTCTCTAATGAAAAACTGTTTTTT.